This paragraph covers one T cell receptor (beta chain) sequence. The antigen is undetermined. The data belong to a study of T cell responses to AZD1222 COVID-19 vaccine. General observations from the study: At study baseline, merely about 6 AZD1222 recipients were seropositive. Mapped onto spike, vaccine-associated CD4 TCRs spanned it and were dominant at 160-218 and 743-854. Unmutated variant regions are reportedly the target of nearly half of TCRs that are spike-specific.

Repertoires were generated with immunoSEQ multiplex PCR, while TCRdb's copy carries only in-frame clones and drops some. The sample shows 100,000 to 150,000 clones, 90% of them seen only once. V lost 5 bases and J 7 bases, leaving 15 bases between the germline ends. The CDR3 runs to 15 residues. Per the germline V gene, CDR1 is SGHAT and CDR2 is FQNNGV. The V call is TRBV11-2, the J call TRBJ1-6, with D tentatively TRBD1 (6 bases). This specimen was peripheral blood, taken on day 0 of MenACWY control vaccination. The sequence came from an adult in good health. In DNA, the CDR3 is TGTGCCAGCAGCATGCGGGACACTGGAAATTCACCCCTCCACTTT. Amino acids: CASSMRDTGNSPLHF. Supplemented by reference TRBV11-2 and TRBJ1-6, the full variable domain reads EAGVAQSPRYKIIEKRQSVAFWCNPISGHATLYWYQQILGQGPKLLIQFQNNGVVDDSQLPKDRFSAERLKGVDSTLKIQPAKLEDSAVYLCASSMRDTGNSPLHFGNGTRLTVT.